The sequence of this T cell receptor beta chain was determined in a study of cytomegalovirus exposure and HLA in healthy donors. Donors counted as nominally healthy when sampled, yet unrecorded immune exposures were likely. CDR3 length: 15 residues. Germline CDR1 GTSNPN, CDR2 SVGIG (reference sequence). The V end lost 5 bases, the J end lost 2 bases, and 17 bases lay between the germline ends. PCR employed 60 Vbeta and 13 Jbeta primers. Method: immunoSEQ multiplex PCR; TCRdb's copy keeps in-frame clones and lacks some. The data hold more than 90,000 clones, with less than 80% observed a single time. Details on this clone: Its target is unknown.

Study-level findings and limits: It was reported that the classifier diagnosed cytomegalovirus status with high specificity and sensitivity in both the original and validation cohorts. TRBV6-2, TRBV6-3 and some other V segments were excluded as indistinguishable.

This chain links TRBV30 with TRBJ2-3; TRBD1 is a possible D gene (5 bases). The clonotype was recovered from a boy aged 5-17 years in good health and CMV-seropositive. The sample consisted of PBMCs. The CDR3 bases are TGTGCCTGGGACCACAAGGGGCTTTTCACAGATACGCAGTATTTT. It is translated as CAWDHKGLFTDTQYF.